The entry that follows covers one TCR beta chain sequence. Its antigen is still unknown. These data originate in a study of T cell responses to AZD1222 COVID-19 vaccine. Study results and limitations: Repertoires were obtained only post-peak T cell response. Just a handful of AZD1222 recipients were seropositive at baseline.

The CDR3 is 9 amino acids. Using immunoSEQ multiplex PCR, the repertoire was profiled, and TCRdb retains in-frame clones only, with some absent. This table has under 200,000 clones, just over 90% appearing once. The chain is built from TRBV21-1 and TRBJ2-7. TRBV21-1 is assigned pseudogene status. The sample in question was peripheral blood, obtained 28 days after the second dose of the MenACWY control vaccine. The origin of this receptor is an adult who received the MenACWY meningococcal vaccine as a control. The chain's CDR3 is CASTYEQYF. In DNA form, the CDR3 reads TGTGCCAGCACCTACGAGCAGTACTTC.